The present T cell receptor beta chain was sequenced within a study of blood T cell repertoires in COVID-19. Turning to the study itself: Samples came from the United States, Italy and Spain, spanning acute and convalescent COVID-19.

Individuals drawn from 20 to 25 US areas were about 18 to 90 years old. Exposed enrollees had met someone with a PCR-confirmed or clinician-diagnosed COVID-19 case at some point within the 2 weeks before study entry. CDR3 size: 11 residues. Germline V gene data show CDR1 as DFQATT and CDR2 as SNEGSKA (reference sequence). Trimming removed 3 bases from V and 16 bases from J, with 15 bases in between. Profiled with immunoSEQ multiplex PCR; TCRdb holds only in-frame clones, not every one. The profile covers 430,000 or so clones, with roughly 84% appearing a single time and around 1.5% taken by the ten largest.

The receptor's source is a young woman who had been exposed to COVID-19. This chain uses TRBV20-1 with TRBJ1-4; D perhaps matches TRBD1 (5 bases). Sequenced sample: PBMCs or T cells enriched from blood (not recorded which). The CDR3 nucleotides read TGCAGTGCTAGGTTTCAGGGTATTAAGTTTTTT. This sequence encodes CSARFQGIKFF.